These 20 T cell receptor beta chains came from one sample sequenced in a study of cytomegalovirus exposure and HLA in healthy donors. Researchers ran the PCR with 60 Vbeta and 13 Jbeta primers. Clones were read by immunoSEQ multiplex PCR, and TCRdb kept only the in-frame ones, dropping some. The sample has about 190,000 clones; over 60% are singletons. Input material: PBMCs. These TCRs come from a woman between 35 and 50 years old in good health and CMV-seronegative.

This chain joins TRBV4-2 and TRBJ1-3, with 8 bases aligning to TRBD1. This CDR3 comprises 15 residues. J lost 2 bases, V lost 3 bases, and 3 bases had no gene match. Germline-derived CDR1 and CDR2 are LGHNA and YNFKEQ. The DNA for the CDR3 is TGTGCCAGCAGCCAGGACAGGGCTCCTGGAAACACCATATATTTT. This encodes CASSQDRAPGNTIYF.

A note on this clone: Other DNA sequences within the sample encode an identical CDR3. J is TRBJ1-4 and V is TRBV2; 8 nucleotides match TRBD1. The V segment lost 6 bases and the J segment 7 bases; nucleotides outside the gene matches: 7. CDR3 length: 14 residues. From germline, CDR1 is SNHLY and CDR2 FYNNEI. The CDR3 nucleotides read TGTGCCAGCAGCCTCCAGGGGGCAGGTGAAAAACTGTTTTTT. Protein sequence: CASSLQGAGEKLFF.

The CDR3 region is CASSIDAGRTEAFF. CDR3 in DNA: TGTGCCAGTAGTATAGATGCGGGGCGCACTGAAGCTTTCTTT. V and J are TRBV19 and TRBJ1-1; tentative D call: TRBD1 (5 bases). V dropped 0 bases and J dropped 4 bases, with 9 bases sitting between them. Germline values: CDR1 LNHDA, CDR2 SQIVND (reference sequence). The CDR3 is made up of 14 amino acids.

The rearrangement links TRBV18 to TRBJ2-1; 7 bases are shared with TRBD2. From germline, CDR1 is KGHSH and CDR2 LQKENI. The length of the CDR3 is 13 residues. V shed 5 bases and J 13 bases; nucleotides not matched to a gene: 11. The CDR3 DNA follows: TGTGCCAGCTCATTTAGCGGGCCCAGTGGCCAGTTCTTC. As protein: CASSFSGPSGQFF. Variable domain in full (rest from reference TRBV18 and TRBJ2-1): NAGVMQNPRHLVRRRGQEARLRCSPMKGHSHVYWYRQLPEEGLKFMVYLQKENIIDESGMPKERFSAEFPKEGPSILRIQQVVRGDSAAYFCASSFSGPSGQFFGPGTRLTVL.

This chain links TRBV5-4 with TRBJ1-2, with a possible D match to TRBD1 (6 bases). The CDR3 is 16 amino acids. Germline V gene lookup returns CDR1 SGHNT and CDR2 YYREEE (reference sequence). V lost 2 bases and J 0 bases, leaving 14 bases between the germline ends. Here the CDR3 DNA reads TGTGCCAGCAGCTTAGGGGGTAGCATTTCTAACTATGGCTACACCTTC. This gives the protein CASSLGGSISNYGYTF. Full variable domain (remainder filled in from reference TRBV5-4 and TRBJ1-2): ETGVTQSPTHLIKTRGQQVTLRCSSQSGHNTVSWYQQALGQGPQFIFQYYREEENGRGNFPPRFSGLQFPNYSSELNVNALELDDSALYLCASSLGGSISNYGYTFGSGTRLTVV.

This sequence joins TRBV5-1 and TRBJ2-3; a possible D gene is TRBD2 (6 bases). Trimming removed 1 base at V and 0 bases at J, with 9 bases between. CDR1 SGHRS and CDR2 YFSETQ come from the germline V gene. This CDR3 region has 15 residues. DNA of the CDR3: TGCGCCAGCAGCTTGATCGGGAGTAGCACAGATACGCAGTATTTT. This codes for CASSLIGSSTDTQYF.

The V and J genes are TRBV19 and TRBJ2-6, with 9 positions matching TRBD1. The ends lost 4 bases at V and 4 bases at J; junction bases unmatched: 11. In germline, CDR1 is LNHDA, CDR2 SQIVND (reference sequence). The CDR3 loop spans 18 amino acids. The CDR3 coding sequence is TGTGCCAGTAGTACCCCGACAGGGGGGTTGTTCGGGGCCAACGTCCTGACTTTC. This sequence encodes CASSTPTGGLFGANVLTF.

V usage is TRBV9 and J usage is TRBJ2-1; TRBD2 matches at 9 bases. The trim removed 2 bases at V and 6 bases at J, leaving 12 bases unmatched. This CDR3 has 17 amino acids. Germline V gene lookup returns CDR1 SGDLS and CDR2 YYNGEE. CDR3 nucleotide sequence: TGTGCCAGCAGCGTTTCGCTGACTAGCGGAGGCCTCAATGAGCAGTTCTTC. As protein: CASSVSLTSGGLNEQFF.

The V gene is TRBV5-4, the J gene TRBJ1-2; no definite D call. Germline loops: CDR1 SGHNT, CDR2 YYREEE (reference sequence). The CDR3 is made up of 13 amino acids. V lost 2 bases to trimming and J lost 4 bases, with 9 bases between them. The CDR3 DNA reads TGTGCCAGCAGCTTAAAACAAGTCTATGGCTACACCTTC. Translated, it gives CASSLKQVYGYTF.

The rearrangement links TRBV2 to TRBJ2-7; 7 bases align to TRBD2. The CDR3 extends over 12 amino acids. V shed 5 bases and J 6 bases; nucleotides not matched to a gene: 4. CDR1 and CDR2 from the germline V gene are SNHLY and FYNNEI. CDR3 region: CASSTGLVEQYF. The CDR3 bases are TGTGCCAGCAGTACAGGACTAGTCGAGCAGTACTTC. Supplemented by reference TRBV2 and TRBJ2-7, the full variable domain reads EPEVTQTPSHQVTQMGQEVILRCVPISNHLYFYWYRQILGQKVEFLVSFYNNEISEKSEIFDDQFSVERPDGSNFTLKIRSTKLEDSAMYFCASSTGLVEQYFGPGTRLTVT.

This chain joins TRBV27 and TRBJ1-1, with D uncertain. Trimming shortened V by 5 bases and J by 1 base, and 8 bases separated the two germline ends. The germline V gene has CDR1 MNHEY and CDR2 SMNVEV (reference sequence). This CDR3 is 13 amino acids long. CDR3 residues: CASSPGANTEAFF. CDR3 nucleotide sequence: TGTGCCAGCAGTCCCGGTGCGAACACTGAAGCTTTCTTT.

The chain combines TRBV18 with TRBJ2-3; no clear D. V lost 3 bases to trimming and J lost 3 bases, with 4 bases between them. This CDR3 has 12 amino acids. The germline CDR1 and CDR2 sequences are KGHSH and LQKENI. In nucleotides, the CDR3 is TGTGCCAGCTCACCGGAGACAGATACGCAGTATTTT. It translates to CASSPETDTQYF.

V and J are TRBV27 and TRBJ1-1; D possibly corresponds to TRBD1 (5 bases). V dropped 6 bases and J dropped 8 bases, with 16 bases sitting between them. Germline-derived CDR1 and CDR2 are MNHEY and SMNVEV (reference sequence). There are 13 residues in the CDR3. The CDR3 region has the DNA TGTGCCAGCAGATCGCCCGGGCAGGGAGAAGCTTTCTTT. Its translation: CASRSPGQGEAFF.

This chain joins TRBV5-1 and TRBJ1-5, with D possibly TRBD1 on 6 matching bases. V shed 1 base and J shed 7 bases, with 18 bases lying between them. Per germline, CDR1 SGHRS and CDR2 YFSETQ. CDR3 length: 16 amino acids. Written as DNA, the CDR3 is TGCGCCAGCAGCTTGAGCGCAGGGGATATCGGGCAGCCCCAGCATTTT. It is translated as CASSLSAGDIGQPQHF. The full variable domain, in which reference TRBV5-1 and TRBJ1-5 provide the parts outside the CDR3, is KAGVTQTPRYLIKTRGQQVTLSCSPISGHRSVSWYQQTPGQGLQFLFEYFSETQRNKGNFPGRFSGRQFSNSRSEMNVSTLELGDSALYLCASSLSAGDIGQPQHFGDGTRLSIL.

The chain employs TRBV30 and TRBJ1-5; possibly TRBD1 for D (5 bases). Trimming cost V 1 base and J 7 bases, with 26 bases left between them. Germline V gene lookup returns CDR1 GTSNPN and CDR2 SVGIG (reference sequence). This CDR3 has 18 residues. The CDR3, as DNA: TGTGCCTGGAGTGCAAAAACCCCCTCTAGCCAGGGAGGCCAGCCCCAGCATTTT. It is translated as CAWSAKTPSSQGGQPQHF.

The rearrangement joins TRBV6-1 to TRBJ2-7, with TRBD2 identical over 12 bases. Trimming took 4 bases from V and 7 from J; bases not matched to a gene: 8. The germline V gene has CDR1 MNHNS and CDR2 SASEGT. The length of the CDR3 is 15 residues. The CDR3 spells CASSATSGRSREQYV. The CDR3 DNA is TGTGCCAGCAGTGCGACTAGCGGGAGATCTCGAGAGCAGTACGTC.

The V and J genes are TRBV7-3 and TRBJ2-7; tentative D call: TRBD2 (6 bases). The CDR3 is made up of 16 amino acids. Looked up from germline, CDR1 is SGHTA and CDR2 is FQGTGA. V was trimmed by 6 bases and J by 5 bases, leaving 23 bases between them. The chain's CDR3 is CASSFSTPGLTHEQYF. The CDR3 nucleotides are TGTGCCAGCAGTTTCTCCACCCCGGGACTCACTCACGAGCAGTACTTC.

The chain links TRBV19 to TRBJ1-1; 12 nucleotides agree with TRBD1. The V gene's germline CDR1 is LNHDA and CDR2 SQIVND (reference sequence). The CDR3 covers 17 residues. Germline trimming cut 3 bases from V and 5 bases from J; bases unmatched to any gene: 10. CDR3 in amino acids: CASSMGGGTGGRTEAFF. The CDR3 DNA sequence: TGTGCCAGTAGTATGGGAGGAGGGACAGGGGGCCGAACTGAAGCTTTCTTT.

This clone has only a few counts. The chain combines TRBV19 with TRBJ1-2, with 10 bases identical to TRBD1. The CDR3 is 16 amino acids. J lost 8 bases, V lost 5 bases, and 14 bases had no gene match. CDR1 is LNHDA and CDR2 is SQIVND in the germline V gene (reference sequence). CDR3 protein: CASSGTGETGVLGYTF. CDR3 DNA: TGTGCCAGTAGTGGGACAGGGGAAACTGGAGTGTTGGGCTACACCTTC.

This chain uses TRBV19 with TRBJ1-5, with D maybe TRBD1 (6 bases). The germline V gene encodes CDR1 LNHDA and CDR2 SQIVND (reference sequence). V was clipped by 6 bases and J by 5 bases, with 14 bases between them. The CDR3 is made up of 14 amino acids. DNA of the CDR3: TGTGCCAGTAGAGGGGGTGGAGAGTATCAGCCCCAGCATTTT. The encoded protein is CASRGGGEYQPQHF.